Below, 27 T cell receptor beta chains from the same sample are listed, as sequenced in a study of PD-L1 blockade in urothelial cancer. Assay: immunoSEQ multiplex PCR; the TCRdb copy retains only in-frame clones and omits some. The sample has about 93,000 clones, nearly 90% seen once. Specified time point: pretreatment peripheral blood. The sample consisted of PBMCs, taken around atezolizumab (anti-PD-L1) treatment. These receptors all stem from a man aged 55 to 70 with urothelial cancer.

This chain connects TRBV7-2 to TRBJ2-5, with D perhaps matching TRBD2 (6 bases). The CDR3 has 14 amino acids. V dropped 1 base and J dropped 2 bases, with 8 bases sitting between them. Germline V gene data show CDR1 as SGHTA and CDR2 as FQGNSA. The DNA for the CDR3 is TGTGCCAGCAGCTTAGGCGGGGCACAAGAGACCCAGTACTTC. Its protein is CASSLGGAQETQYF.

The chain has TRBV18 and TRBJ2-5; D gene ambiguous. There are 13 residues in the CDR3. V lost 1 base and J lost 2, with 5 bases in between. Looked up from germline, CDR1 is KGHSH and CDR2 is LQKENI. CDR3 sequence (DNA): TGTGCCAGCTCACCACTCCCTCAAGAGACCCAGTACTTC. Translated: CASSPLPQETQYF.

V and J are TRBV11-2 and TRBJ2-5; TRBD1 matches at 9 bases. This CDR3 contains 15 residues. Germline-derived CDR1 and CDR2 are SGHAT and FQNNGV. The trim removed 6 bases at V and 4 bases at J, leaving 9 bases unmatched. The CDR3 sequence: CASRAPGTGLETQYF. In DNA form, the CDR3 reads TGTGCCAGCAGAGCTCCCGGGACAGGGCTAGAGACCCAGTACTTC.

The chain carries TRBV2 and TRBJ2-5, with D hard to call. Germline CDR1 reads SNHLY; CDR2 reads FYNNEI. With 5 bases removed from V and 5 bases from J, the gap between germline ends came to 15 bases. This CDR3 has 14 amino acids. DNA for the CDR3: TGTGCCAGCAGTCCCCCGGTGGGCCCGGAGACCCAGTACTTC. Encoded protein: CASSPPVGPETQYF.

The chain carries TRBV4-2 and TRBJ2-1; TRBD2 matches 13 bases. Germline assignment: CDR1 LGHNA and CDR2 YNFKEQ. There are 17 residues in the CDR3. V was pared by 0 bases and J by 4 bases, with 3 bases of the junction left unmatched. The CDR3 DNA follows: TGTGCCAGCAGCCAAGATCAGACTAGCGGGGGGTACAATGAGCAGTTCTTC. Its translation is CASSQDQTSGGYNEQFF.

This clone was seen a handful of times. The chain uses TRBV6-5 and TRBJ2-1, with TRBD1 identical over 8 bases. Germline CDR1 reads MNHEY; CDR2 reads SVGAGI. The V segment lost 6 bases and the J segment 6 bases; nucleotides outside the gene matches: 7. This CDR3 spans 14 amino acids. The CDR3 region has the DNA TGTGCCAGCAGCTACAGGGGGTTACTCAATGAGCAGTTCTTC. It is translated as CASSYRGLLNEQFF.

About this clone: The CDR3 end shows no conserved phenylalanine or tryptophan, and so a read error is likely. No DNA is shown, since the ends of the CDR3 on it are uncertain; the CDR3 is the one TCRdb lists. V is TRBV25-1 and J is TRBJ1-4; TRBD1 is taken as the D call from the table, unchecked against the DNA. Germline-derived CDR1 and CDR2 are MGHDK and SYGVNS. The CDR3 length is 11 residues, termini included. The chain's CDR3 is CASSETDRVSI.

The chain is built from TRBV9 and TRBJ2-1, with 7 bases identical to TRBD2. The germline CDR1 and CDR2 sequences are SGDLS and YYNGEE. The length of the CDR3 is 15 residues. J lost 1 base, V lost 1 base, and 2 bases had no gene match. CDR3 in amino acids: CASSVNGGSYNEQFF. CDR3 in DNA: TGTGCCAGCAGCGTAAACGGGGGGTCCTACAATGAGCAGTTCTTC.

This clone was picked up a small number of times. The V call is TRBV7-4, the J call TRBJ2-5; the D is unclear. V dropped 7 bases and J dropped 2 bases, with 20 bases sitting between them. CDR3 length: 16 residues. CDR1 and CDR2 from the germline V gene are SGHVT and SQSDAQ. In nucleotides, the CDR3 is TGTGCCAGCACCCTCCGCCCCGTCGCGGCTCAAGAGACCCAGTACTTC. It yields the protein CASTLRPVAAQETQYF.

The rearrangement uses TRBV5-1 and TRBJ1-3; weak D call: TRBD1 (5 bases). This CDR3 has 15 residues. The V gene lost 4 bases and the J gene lost 2 bases, with 13 bases spanning the gap. The germline V gene encodes CDR1 SGHRS and CDR2 YFSETQ. The CDR3 region is CASSLLGEAGNTIYF. For the CDR3, the DNA is TGCGCCAGCAGCCTACTGGGGGAGGCTGGAAACACCATATATTTT.

The rearrangement joins TRBV7-2 to TRBJ2-4; D not certain. CDR3 length equals 17 residues. Germline V lookup: CDR1 SGHTA, CDR2 FQGNSA. Trimming removed 4 bases at V and 4 bases at J, with 20 bases between. The CDR3 protein is CASSSSSRSLGKNIQYF. The CDR3, as DNA: TGTGCCAGCAGCTCGTCCTCCCGGAGCCTAGGAAAAAACATTCAGTACTTC.

CDR3 DNA: TGTGCCAGCAGCCCTGGGACAGGGGGCTTCTACAATGAGCAGTTCTTC. It is translated as CASSPGTGGFYNEQFF. V is TRBV7-2 and J is TRBJ2-1; 12 bases map to TRBD1. The CDR3 runs 16 residues. Germline trimming cut 5 bases from V and 3 bases from J; bases unmatched to any gene: 5. Germline loops: CDR1 SGHTA, CDR2 FQGNSA.

The table lists this clone with a few counts. The DNA of the CDR3 is TGTGCCAGCAGCTTAGGGCAGGGGGCCTACAATGAGCAGTTCTTC. Translation gives CASSLGQGAYNEQFF. The gene calls are TRBV7-3 and TRBJ2-1, with TRBD1 identical over 7 bases. CDR3 length: 15 amino acids. V trimming: 2 bases; J trimming: 2 bases; junction bases outside the gene matches: 3. The germline V gene has CDR1 SGHTA and CDR2 FQGTGA.

This clone was seen only a few times. The chain couples TRBV7-8 to TRBJ2-7; TRBD1 might be the D (6 bases). Trimming took 6 bases from V and 6 from J, leaving 18 bases between them. The length of the CDR3 is 14 residues. CDR1 SGHVS and CDR2 FQNEAQ come from the germline V gene. DNA of the CDR3: TGTGCCAGCAGTTCAGGACAGCCAGGAGGCGAGCAGTACTTC. Its translation: CASSSGQPGGEQYF.

The chain employs TRBV5-8 and TRBJ2-5, with a weak D call TRBD1 (6 bases). The V end lost 1 base, the J end lost 5 bases, and 9 bases lay between the germline ends. Germline values: CDR1 SGHTS, CDR2 YDEGEE. This CDR3 region has 13 residues. The CDR3 here is CASSLRQGETQYF. In nucleotides, the CDR3 is TGTGCCAGCAGCTTGCGGCAGGGGGAGACCCAGTACTTC.

The CDR3 protein is CASSPGTGGWTEAFF. For the CDR3, the DNA is TGTGCCAGCAGCCCCGGGACAGGGGGGTGGACTGAAGCTTTCTTT. The gene calls are TRBV9 and TRBJ1-1, with TRBD1 matching over 11 bases. CDR3 length: 15 residues. V shed 4 bases and J 5 bases; nucleotides not matched to a gene: 7. Germline lookup yields CDR1 SGDLS and CDR2 YYNGEE.

The count of this clone is one. The gene calls are TRBV6-5 and TRBJ2-5; 8 nucleotides agree with TRBD2. Unmatched junction bases numbered 7, after V lost 9 bases and J lost 4 bases. From germline, CDR1 is MNHEY and CDR2 SVGAGI. The CDR3 length is 13 residues. The CDR3 protein is CASGSGTTETQYF. The CDR3 bases are TGTGCCAGTGGTAGCGGGACAACAGAGACCCAGTACTTC.

The rearrangement links TRBV4-3 to TRBJ2-2; D ambiguous. This CDR3 contains 15 residues. The germline gives CDR1 LGHNA, CDR2 YSLEER. The V and J ends lost 0 bases and 3 bases respectively, with 8 bases between them. The CDR3 region has the DNA TGCGCCAGCAGCCAAGATTGGCTTTACACCGGGGAGCTGTTTTTT. Amino acids: CASSQDWLYTGELFF.

The CDR3 sequence: CASSLTGTSGINEQFF. The CDR3 bases are TGTGCCAGCAGCTTAACCGGGACTAGCGGGATTAATGAGCAGTTCTTC. The rearrangement uses TRBV7-6 and TRBJ2-1; 13 bases fit TRBD2. This CDR3 comprises 16 residues. V trimming: 2 bases; J trimming: 7 bases; junction bases outside the gene matches: 5. Germline CDR1 SGHVS, CDR2 FNYEAQ.

The J gene is TRBJ2-7, the V gene TRBV9; maybe TRBD2 (6 bases). V gave up 0 bases and J gave up 6 bases, with 13 bases separating them. Germline V CDR1 and CDR2: SGDLS, YYNGEE. The CDR3 has 14 amino acids. CDR3: CASSVDWGGREQYF. For the CDR3, the DNA is TGTGCCAGCAGCGTAGATTGGGGAGGTCGCGAGCAGTACTTC.

This CDR3 reads CASSLRQDIPSPLHF. In DNA, the CDR3 is TGTGCCAGCAGCTTAAGGCAGGATATACCTTCACCCCTCCACTTT. The chain is built from TRBV7-9 and TRBJ1-6; D gene ambiguous. This CDR3 contains 15 residues. V dropped 2 bases and J dropped 9 bases, with 14 bases sitting between them. Per the germline V gene, CDR1 is SEHNR and CDR2 is FQNEAQ (reference sequence).

CDR3 amino acids: CASSELRRGDEQFF. The DNA of the CDR3 is TGTGCCAGCAGTGAACTCCGTCGGGGGGATGAGCAGTTCTTC. This sequence joins TRBV6-1 and TRBJ2-1, with TRBD2 matching over 7 bases. With 2 bases clipped from V and 8 bases from J, the junction kept 6 bases outside the gene matches. The CDR3 is 14 amino acids. The V gene's germline CDR1 is MNHNS and CDR2 SASEGT.

In this sample, this clone turned up once. This chain uses TRBV18 with TRBJ1-3, with 12 nucleotides matching TRBD1. Trimming at V came to 4 bases and at J to 0 bases, leaving 4 bases not matched to a gene. CDR3 length equals 17 residues. Germline assignment: CDR1 KGHSH and CDR2 LQKENI. CDR3 nucleotides: TGTGCCAGCTCACGTGGGACAGGGGGCCTCTCTGGAAACACCATATATTTT. Amino acids: CASSRGTGGLSGNTIYF. The whole variable domain, remainder taken from reference TRBV18 and TRBJ1-3, is NAGVMQNPRHLVRRRGQEARLRCSPMKGHSHVYWYRQLPEEGLKFMVYLQKENIIDESGMPKERFSAEFPKEGPSILRIQQVVRGDSAAYFCASSRGTGGLSGNTIYFGEGSWLTVV.

The chain links TRBV5-4 to TRBJ2-7; the match to TRBD1 covers 9 bases. Trimming at V came to 5 bases and at J to 6 bases, leaving 6 bases not matched to a gene. The CDR3 extends over 13 amino acids. Germline V gene data show CDR1 as SGHNT and CDR2 as YYREEE (reference sequence). CDR3 amino acids: CASRQQGAREQYF. The CDR3, as DNA: TGTGCCAGCAGACAACAGGGGGCGCGCGAGCAGTACTTC. Drawing the rest from reference TRBV5-4 and TRBJ2-7, the complete variable domain is ETGVTQSPTHLIKTRGQQVTLRCSSQSGHNTVSWYQQALGQGPQFIFQYYREEENGRGNFPPRFSGLQFPNYSSELNVNALELDDSALYLCASRQQGAREQYFGPGTRLTVT.

This chain links TRBV27 with TRBJ2-3, with D possibly matching TRBD2 (7 bases). CDR1 and CDR2 from the germline V gene are MNHEY and SMNVEV (reference sequence). The CDR3 contains 15 residues. Trimming left V 4 bases short and J 0 bases short, with 11 bases between. The CDR3 region is CASSWGGPSTDTQYF. CDR3 in DNA: TGTGCCAGCAGTTGGGGGGGGCCGAGCACAGATACGCAGTATTTT.

The chain couples TRBV28 to TRBJ2-7, with D possibly TRBD1 on 6 matching bases. Germline V gene data show CDR1 as MDHEN and CDR2 as SYDVKM. The germline V and J ends were trimmed by 1 base and 2 bases, with 12 bases remaining between them. The CDR3 is 15 residues long. CDR3 DNA: TGTGCCAGCAGTTTATCAGGGGATTTGACCTACGAGCAGTACTTC. Its protein is CASSLSGDLTYEQYF.

V and J are TRBV11-3 and TRBJ2-1, with 13 bases that match TRBD2. With 5 bases clipped from V and 7 bases from J, the junction kept 5 bases outside the gene matches. The CDR3 is made up of 15 amino acids. Germline loops: CDR1 SGHNT, CDR2 YENEEA. CDR3 in amino acids: CASSLGTSGNNEQFF. CDR3 DNA sequence: TGTGCCAGCAGCCTGGGGACTAGCGGGAATAATGAGCAGTTCTTC.